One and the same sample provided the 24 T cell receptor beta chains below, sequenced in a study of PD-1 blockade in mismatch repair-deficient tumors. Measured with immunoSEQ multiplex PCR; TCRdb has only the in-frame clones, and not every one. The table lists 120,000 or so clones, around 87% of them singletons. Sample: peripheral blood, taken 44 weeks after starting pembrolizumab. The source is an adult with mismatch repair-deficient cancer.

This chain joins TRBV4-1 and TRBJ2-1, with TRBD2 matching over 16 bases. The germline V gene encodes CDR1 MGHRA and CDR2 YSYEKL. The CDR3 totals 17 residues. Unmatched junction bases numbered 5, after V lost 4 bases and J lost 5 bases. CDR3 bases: TGCGCCAGCAGCCGTGGGACTAGCGGGAGGGACCACAATGAGCAGTTCTTC. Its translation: CASSRGTSGRDHNEQFF.

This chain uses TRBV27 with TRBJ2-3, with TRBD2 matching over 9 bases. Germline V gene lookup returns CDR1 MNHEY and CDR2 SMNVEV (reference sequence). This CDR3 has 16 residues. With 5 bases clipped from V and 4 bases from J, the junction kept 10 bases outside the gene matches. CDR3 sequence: CASSTRHAGGADTQYF. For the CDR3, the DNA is TGTGCCAGCAGTACGCGTCACGCGGGAGGGGCAGATACGCAGTATTTT.

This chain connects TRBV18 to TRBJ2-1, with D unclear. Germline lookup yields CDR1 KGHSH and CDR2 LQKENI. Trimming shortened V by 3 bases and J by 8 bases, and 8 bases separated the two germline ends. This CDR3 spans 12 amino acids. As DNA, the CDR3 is TGTGCCAGCTCACCGGTTATCGATGAGCAGTTCTTC. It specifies CASSPVIDEQFF.

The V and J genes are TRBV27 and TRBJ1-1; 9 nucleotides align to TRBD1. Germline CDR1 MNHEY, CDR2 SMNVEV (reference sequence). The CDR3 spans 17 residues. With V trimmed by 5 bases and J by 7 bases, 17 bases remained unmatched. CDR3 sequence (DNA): TGTGCCAGCAGTCTTTACAGGGGGCTAGGGAGGCACAATGAAGCTTTCTTT. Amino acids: CASSLYRGLGRHNEAFF.

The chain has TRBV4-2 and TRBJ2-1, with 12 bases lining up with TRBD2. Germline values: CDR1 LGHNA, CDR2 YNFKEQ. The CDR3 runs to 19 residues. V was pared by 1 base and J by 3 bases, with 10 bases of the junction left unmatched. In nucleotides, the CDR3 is TGTGCCAGCAGCCAAGTTTCCGCCTGGACTAGCGGGAACTACAATGAGCAGTTCTTC. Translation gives CASSQVSAWTSGNYNEQFF.

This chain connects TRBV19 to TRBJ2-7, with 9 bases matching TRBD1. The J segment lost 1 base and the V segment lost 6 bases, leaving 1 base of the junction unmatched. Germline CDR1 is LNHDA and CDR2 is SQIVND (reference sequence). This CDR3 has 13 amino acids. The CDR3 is CASRGTGSYEQYF. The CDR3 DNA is TGTGCCAGTAGGGGGACAGGGTCCTACGAGCAGTACTTC.

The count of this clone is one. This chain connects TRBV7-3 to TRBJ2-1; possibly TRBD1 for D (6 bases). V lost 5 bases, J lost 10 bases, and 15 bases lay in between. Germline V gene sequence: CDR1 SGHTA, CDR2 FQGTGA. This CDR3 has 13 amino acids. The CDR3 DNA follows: TGTGCCAGCAGCCCCCATCTACAGGGCGAGCAGTTCTTC. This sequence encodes CASSPHLQGEQFF.

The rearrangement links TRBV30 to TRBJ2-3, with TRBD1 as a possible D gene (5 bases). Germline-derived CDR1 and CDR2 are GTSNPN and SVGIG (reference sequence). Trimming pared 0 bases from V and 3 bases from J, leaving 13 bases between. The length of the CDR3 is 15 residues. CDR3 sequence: CAWSVRGRMTDTQYF. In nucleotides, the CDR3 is TGTGCCTGGAGTGTTAGGGGTCGAATGACAGATACGCAGTATTTT.

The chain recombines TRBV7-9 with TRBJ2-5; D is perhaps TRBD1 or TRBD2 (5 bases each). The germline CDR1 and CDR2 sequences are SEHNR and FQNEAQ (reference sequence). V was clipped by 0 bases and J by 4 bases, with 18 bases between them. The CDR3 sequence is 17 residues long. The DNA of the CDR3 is TGTGCCAGCAGCTTAGCGCTACGGGGCCTCAGTGGAGAGACCCAGTACTTC. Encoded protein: CASSLALRGLSGETQYF. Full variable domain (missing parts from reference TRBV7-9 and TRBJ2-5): DTGVSQNPRHKITKRGQNVTFRCDPISEHNRLYWYRQTLGQGPEFLTYFQNEAQLEKSRLLSDRFSAERPKGSFSTLEIQRTEQGDSAMYLCASSLALRGLSGETQYFGPGTRLLVL.

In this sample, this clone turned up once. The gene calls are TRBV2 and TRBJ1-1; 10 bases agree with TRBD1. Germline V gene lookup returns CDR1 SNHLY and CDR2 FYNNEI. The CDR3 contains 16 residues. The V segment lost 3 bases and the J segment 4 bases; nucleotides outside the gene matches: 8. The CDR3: CASSEGDRGVGTEAFF. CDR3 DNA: TGTGCCAGCAGTGAGGGGGACAGGGGTGTTGGCACTGAAGCTTTCTTT.

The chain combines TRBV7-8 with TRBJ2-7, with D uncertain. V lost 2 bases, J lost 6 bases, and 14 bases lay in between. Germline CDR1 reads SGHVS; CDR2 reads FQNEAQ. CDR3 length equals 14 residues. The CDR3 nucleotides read TGTGCCAGCAGCTTACTACCAACTACGTTCGAGCAGTACTTC. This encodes CASSLLPTTFEQYF.

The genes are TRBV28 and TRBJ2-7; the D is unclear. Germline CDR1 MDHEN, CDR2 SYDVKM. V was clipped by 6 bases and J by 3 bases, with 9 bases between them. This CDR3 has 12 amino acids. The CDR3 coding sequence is TGTGCCAGCAGACAAGCCGTCTACGAGCAGTACTTC. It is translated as CASRQAVYEQYF.

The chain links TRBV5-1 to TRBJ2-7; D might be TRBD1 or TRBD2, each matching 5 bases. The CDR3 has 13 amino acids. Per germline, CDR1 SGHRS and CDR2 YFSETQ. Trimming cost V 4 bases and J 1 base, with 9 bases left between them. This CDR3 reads CASSRDPSYEQYF. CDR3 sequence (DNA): TGCGCCAGCAGCCGGGACCCATCCTACGAGCAGTACTTC. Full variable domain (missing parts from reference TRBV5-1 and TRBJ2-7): KAGVTQTPRYLIKTRGQQVTLSCSPISGHRSVSWYQQTPGQGLQFLFEYFSETQRNKGNFPGRFSGRQFSNSRSEMNVSTLELGDSALYLCASSRDPSYEQYFGPGTRLTVT.

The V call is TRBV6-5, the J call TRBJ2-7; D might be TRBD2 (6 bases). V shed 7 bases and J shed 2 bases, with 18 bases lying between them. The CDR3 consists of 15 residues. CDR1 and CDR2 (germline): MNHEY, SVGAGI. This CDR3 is CASKWSSGLPYEQYF. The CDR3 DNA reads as TGTGCCAGCAAATGGTCCAGCGGGCTCCCCTACGAGCAGTACTTC.

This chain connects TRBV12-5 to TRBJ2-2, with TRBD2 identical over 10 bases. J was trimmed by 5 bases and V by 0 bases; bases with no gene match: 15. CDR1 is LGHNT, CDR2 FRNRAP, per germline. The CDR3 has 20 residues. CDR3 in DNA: TGTGCTAGTGGTTTGGTCCTTGGACTAGCGGTCCCTATGGGGACCGGGGAGCTGTTTTTT. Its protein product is CASGLVLGLAVPMGTGELFF.

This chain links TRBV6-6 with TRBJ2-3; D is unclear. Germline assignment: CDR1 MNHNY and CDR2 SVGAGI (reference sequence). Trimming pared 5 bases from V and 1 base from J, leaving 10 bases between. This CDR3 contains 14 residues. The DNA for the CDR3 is TGTGCCAGCAGTGTAGGGCAGGGCACAGATACGCAGTATTTT. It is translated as CASSVGQGTDTQYF.

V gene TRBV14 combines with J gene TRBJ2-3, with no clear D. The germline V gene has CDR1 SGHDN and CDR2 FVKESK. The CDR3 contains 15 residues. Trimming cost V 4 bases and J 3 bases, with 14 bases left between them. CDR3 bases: TGTGCCAGCAGCCGAATGAGCACCACTACAGATACGCAGTATTTT. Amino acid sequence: CASSRMSTTTDTQYF.

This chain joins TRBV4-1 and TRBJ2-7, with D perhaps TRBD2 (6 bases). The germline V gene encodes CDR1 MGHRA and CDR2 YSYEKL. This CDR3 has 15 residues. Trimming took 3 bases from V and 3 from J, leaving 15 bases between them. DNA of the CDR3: TGCGCCAGCAGCCACAACGACGACGGGGGCTACGAGCAGTACTTC. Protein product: CASSHNDDGGYEQYF.

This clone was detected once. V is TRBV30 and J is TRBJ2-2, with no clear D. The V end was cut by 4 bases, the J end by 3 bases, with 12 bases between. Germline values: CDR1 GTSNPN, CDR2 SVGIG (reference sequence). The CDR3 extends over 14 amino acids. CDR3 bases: TGTGCCTGGAATTTAAGGCCCGACACCGGGGAGCTGTTTTTT. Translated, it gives CAWNLRPDTGELFF.

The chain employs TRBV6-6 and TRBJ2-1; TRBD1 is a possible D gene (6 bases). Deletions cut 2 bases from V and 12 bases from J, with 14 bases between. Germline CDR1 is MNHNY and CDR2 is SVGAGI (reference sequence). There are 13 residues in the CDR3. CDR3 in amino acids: CASSYGSGVGQFF. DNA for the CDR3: TGTGCCAGCAGTTACGGTTCAGGGGTAGGGCAGTTCTTC.

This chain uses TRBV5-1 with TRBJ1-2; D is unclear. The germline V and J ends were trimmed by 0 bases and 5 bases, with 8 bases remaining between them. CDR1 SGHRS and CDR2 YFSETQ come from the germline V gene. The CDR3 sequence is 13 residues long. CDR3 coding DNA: TGCGCCAGCAGCTTGGATCCGGGGTATGGCTACACCTTC. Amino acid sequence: CASSLDPGYGYTF.

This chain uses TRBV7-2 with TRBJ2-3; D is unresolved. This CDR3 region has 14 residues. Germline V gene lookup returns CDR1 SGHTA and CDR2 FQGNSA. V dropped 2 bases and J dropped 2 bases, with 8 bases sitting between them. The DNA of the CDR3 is TGTGCCAGCAGCTTATGGGCCCTCACAGATACGCAGTATTTT. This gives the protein CASSLWALTDTQYF. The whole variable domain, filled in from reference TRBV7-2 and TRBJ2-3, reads GAGVSQSPSNKVTEKGKDVELRCDPISGHTALYWYRQSLGQGLEFLIYFQGNSAPDKSGLPSDRFSAERTGGSVSTLTIQRTQQEDSAVYLCASSLWALTDTQYFGPGTRLTVL.

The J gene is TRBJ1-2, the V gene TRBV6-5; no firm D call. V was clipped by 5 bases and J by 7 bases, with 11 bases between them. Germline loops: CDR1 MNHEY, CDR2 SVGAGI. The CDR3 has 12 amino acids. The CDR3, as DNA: TGTGCCAGCAGTCCCTCTCAAAGTGGCTACACCTTC. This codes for CASSPSQSGYTF.

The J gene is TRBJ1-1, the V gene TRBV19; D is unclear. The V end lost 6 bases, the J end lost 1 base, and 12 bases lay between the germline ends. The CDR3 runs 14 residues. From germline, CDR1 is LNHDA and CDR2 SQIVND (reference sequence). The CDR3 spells CASRAPDRNTEAFF. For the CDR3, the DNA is TGTGCCAGTAGGGCACCCGATAGGAACACTGAAGCTTTCTTT.